The next 17 T cell receptor beta chains were all read from a single sample in a study of cytomegalovirus exposure and HLA in healthy donors. The PCR was carried out with 60 Vbeta primers and 13 Jbeta primers. Sequencing was performed with immunoSEQ multiplex PCR; in TCRdb, only in-frame clones are kept and a portion is missing. The sample holds around 190,000 clones, 8.5% to 10% seen once. What was sequenced was PBMCs. The source is a woman aged 25 to 45 in good health and CMV-seropositive.

This clone has a handful of counts. The gene calls are TRBV4-1 and TRBJ1-5; D is unresolved. CDR3 length: 13 residues. The germline V gene has CDR1 MGHRA and CDR2 YSYEKL. Trimming removed 0 bases at V and 6 bases at J, with 6 bases between. The CDR3 reads CASSQDSGQPQHF. CDR3 coding DNA: TGCGCCAGCAGCCAAGATTCGGGTCAGCCCCAGCATTTT.

V and J are TRBV7-9 and TRBJ2-1; the match to TRBD2 covers 11 bases. J gave up 3 bases and V 5 bases, and 3 bases lay outside the gene matches. The CDR3 spans 15 residues. CDR1 and CDR2 from the germline V gene are SEHNR and FQNEAQ (reference sequence). The CDR3 sequence is CASSATSGSYNEQFF. CDR3 DNA: TGTGCCAGCAGCGCCACTAGCGGGAGCTACAATGAGCAGTTCTTC.

This clone was observed a few times. J is TRBJ2-1 and V is TRBV29-1; 8 bases fit TRBD1. The V gene's germline CDR1 is SQVTM and CDR2 ANQGSEA. This CDR3 is 18 amino acids long. J was trimmed by 9 bases and V by 7 bases; bases with no gene match: 26. This chain's CDR3 is CSATPGQGMAGSLFEQFF. For the CDR3, the DNA is TGCAGCGCCACACCCGGACAGGGTATGGCGGGAAGTCTCTTTGAGCAGTTCTTC.

This clone has more than one count but fewer than ten. This chain links TRBV4-1 with TRBJ2-6; D is perhaps TRBD2 (7 bases). The CDR3 has 18 residues. V was clipped by 2 bases and J by 3 bases, with 17 bases between them. From germline, CDR1 is MGHRA and CDR2 YSYEKL. The CDR3 DNA follows: TGCGCCAGCAGCCAATATGGGGGGGCGTTTAGTGGGGCCAACGTCCTGACTTTC. This codes for CASSQYGGAFSGANVLTF.

The chain uses TRBV9 and TRBJ1-2; TRBD1 agrees at 7 bases. The germline V gene encodes CDR1 SGDLS and CDR2 YYNGEE. The CDR3 length is 15 residues. Germline trimming cut 0 bases from V and 4 bases from J; bases unmatched to any gene: 6. The CDR3 region is CASSVDRQGVYGYTF. The CDR3, as DNA: TGTGCCAGCAGCGTAGACAGGCAGGGGGTCTATGGCTACACCTTC. Supplemented by reference TRBV9 and TRBJ1-2, the full variable domain reads DSGVTQTPKHLITATGQRVTLRCSPRSGDLSVYWYQQSLDQGLQFLIQYYNGEERAKGNILERFSAQQFPDLHSELNLSSLELGDSALYFCASSVDRQGVYGYTFGSGTRLTVV.

This chain connects TRBV5-1 to TRBJ2-3; D not resolved. V shed 2 bases and J shed 0 bases, with 7 bases lying between them. The CDR3 has 14 residues. Germline loops: CDR1 SGHRS, CDR2 YFSETQ. The CDR3 spells CASSLTTSTDTQYF. DNA of the CDR3: TGCGCCAGCAGCTTAACGACTAGCACAGATACGCAGTATTTT.

This chain joins TRBV12-5 and TRBJ2-7; 11 bases match TRBD2. The CDR3 is 14 amino acids. The germline CDR1 and CDR2 sequences are LGHNT and FRNRAP. V shed 7 bases and J 6 bases; nucleotides not matched to a gene: 8. The CDR3 loop reads CASAIAGGPREQYF. The CDR3 region has the DNA TGTGCTAGTGCTATAGCGGGAGGGCCGCGCGAGCAGTACTTC.

The chain couples TRBV9 to TRBJ2-5; 11 bases line up with TRBD2. The CDR3 is made up of 14 amino acids. After removal of 5 bases from V and 3 bases from J, the junction contained 3 bases not matched to a gene. Germline loops: CDR1 SGDLS, CDR2 YYNGEE. Here the CDR3 reads CASRPGLAEETQYF. CDR3 DNA: TGTGCCAGCAGACCGGGACTAGCGGAAGAGACCCAGTACTTC.

This clone was counted only a few times. Other DNA sequences from this sample encode an identical CDR3 as well. This rearrangement joins TRBV6-5 to TRBJ1-3, with TRBD1 as a possible D gene (5 bases). Germline values: CDR1 MNHEY, CDR2 SVGAGI. This CDR3 comprises 12 residues. Between the trimmed V and J ends, which lost 8 bases and 4 bases, there was a span of 9 bases. CDR3 sequence: CASGQYGNTIYF. CDR3 bases: TGTGCCAGCGGACAATACGGAAACACCATATATTTT.

This clone was detected a few times. The chain employs TRBV9 and TRBJ1-1, with a weak D call TRBD1 (5 bases). Looked up from germline, CDR1 is SGDLS and CDR2 is YYNGEE. The CDR3 is 13 amino acids. V lost 4 bases and J lost 1, with 8 bases in between. CDR3 sequence reads: CASSPGQNTEAFF. The CDR3 DNA reads as TGTGCCAGCAGCCCCGGACAGAACACTGAAGCTTTCTTT.

The gene calls are TRBV5-1 and TRBJ2-5; TRBD2 is a possible D gene (6 bases). Between the trimmed V and J ends, which lost 0 bases and 4 bases, there was a span of 13 bases. Per the germline V gene, CDR1 is SGHRS and CDR2 is YFSETQ. This CDR3 spans 15 amino acids. The CDR3 DNA follows: TGCGCCAGCAGCTTGGTTCGGAGGGGAGGAGAGACCCAGTACTTC. It specifies CASSLVRRGGETQYF.

The sample holds a few counts of this clone. V and J are TRBV29-1 and TRBJ1-4, with D possibly matching TRBD1 (5 bases). This CDR3 is 12 amino acids long. Trimming removed 4 bases at V and 4 bases at J, with 7 bases between. The germline CDR1 and CDR2 sequences are SQVTM and ANQGSEA. The CDR3 loop reads CSVGGDNEKLFF. Here the CDR3 DNA reads TGCAGCGTTGGGGGGGATAATGAAAAACTGTTTTTT.

This chain joins TRBV30 and TRBJ1-5, with TRBD1 matching 10 bases. Germline V gives CDR1 GTSNPN, CDR2 SVGIG (reference sequence). CDR3 size: 15 residues. The ends lost 2 bases at V and 6 bases at J; junction bases unmatched: 7. In nucleotides, the CDR3 is TGTGCCTGGAGTAGGGGACAGGGGATCCGTCAGCCCCAGCATTTT. Encoded protein: CAWSRGQGIRQPQHF.

The chain uses TRBV29-1 and TRBJ2-1; maybe TRBD2 (6 bases). CDR1 and CDR2 (germline): SQVTM, ANQGSEA. The CDR3 runs 15 residues. The V end lost 1 base, the J end lost 0 bases, and 10 bases lay between the germline ends. CDR3 nucleotide sequence: TGCAGCGTTGAAGGTCGGGAGAGCTCCTACAATGAGCAGTTCTTC. Its protein is CSVEGRESSYNEQFF.

The genes are TRBV9 and TRBJ1-2; D remains unclear. The V gene's germline CDR1 is SGDLS and CDR2 YYNGEE. The CDR3 spans 12 residues. Trimming removed 4 bases at V and 4 bases at J, with 8 bases between. The CDR3 DNA sequence: TGTGCCAGCAGCAAAGACTCCTATGGCTACACCTTC. It translates to CASSKDSYGYTF.

The genes are TRBV10-1 and TRBJ2-3; D remains unclear. CDR1 is WNHNN and CDR2 is SYGVQD in the germline V gene (reference sequence). The CDR3 totals 14 residues. Trimming stripped 0 bases from V and 2 bases from J, with 6 bases between. The CDR3 bases are TGCGCCAGCAGTGAGTCCTATACCACAGATACGCAGTATTTT. This sequence encodes CASSESYTTDTQYF.

This clone was detected a few times. CDR3 in DNA: TGTGCCAGCAGCGTAGCCTCAGGGACGGACAGGCAGTATTTT. Encoded protein: CASSVASGTDRQYF. V and J are TRBV9 and TRBJ2-3, with D possibly matching TRBD1 (6 bases). Germline loops: CDR1 SGDLS, CDR2 YYNGEE. There are 14 residues in the CDR3. V was trimmed by 0 bases and J by 11 bases, leaving 16 bases between them.